Below are 23 T cell receptor beta chains sequenced from a single sample in a study of blood T cell repertoires in COVID-19. The method was immunoSEQ multiplex PCR; TCRdb's version includes in-frame clones alone and lacks a portion of them. The sample contains roughly 250,000 clones, 86% of which appear only once. Material: PBMCs or T cells enriched from blood (not recorded which). The receptors come from a woman in her forties or fifties who had recovered from COVID-19.

This chain links TRBV6-2 or TRBV6-3 with TRBJ2-7; 8 nucleotides agree with TRBD2. V shed 0 bases, J shed 4 bases, and the junction held 8 bases outside the gene matches. Germline V CDR1 and CDR2: MNHEY, SVGEGT. The CDR3 is 16 residues long. The CDR3 sequence: CASSYSPVAGIYEQYF. The CDR3 DNA sequence: TGTGCCAGCAGTTACTCCCCAGTAGCGGGGATATACGAGCAGTACTTC.

The rearrangement links TRBV5-1 to TRBJ1-4, with TRBD1 matching 7 bases. The CDR3 totals 14 residues. Unmatched junction bases numbered 3, after V lost 3 bases and J lost 4 bases. Germline values: CDR1 SGHRS, CDR2 YFSETQ. The CDR3 nucleotides are TGCGCCAGCAGCTCGGGACAGTATAATGAAAAACTGTTTTTT. Residues: CASSSGQYNEKLFF.

The genes are TRBV5-4 and TRBJ2-2; 12 nucleotides match TRBD1. The CDR3 is 17 amino acids. Trimming took 3 bases from V and 5 from J; bases not matched to a gene: 8. Germline assignment: CDR1 SGHNT and CDR2 YYREEE (reference sequence). DNA for the CDR3: TGTGCCAGCAGCTCGCGACCGGGACAGGGGGCAACCGGGGAGCTGTTTTTT. This encodes CASSSRPGQGATGELFF. Full variable domain (remainder filled in from reference TRBV5-4 and TRBJ2-2): ETGVTQSPTHLIKTRGQQVTLRCSSQSGHNTVSWYQQALGQGPQFIFQYYREEENGRGNFPPRFSGLQFPNYSSELNVNALELDDSALYLCASSSRPGQGATGELFFGEGSRLTVL.

The chain employs TRBV4-3 and TRBJ2-2, with unresolved D. CDR3 length: 13 residues. V dropped 4 bases and J dropped 7 bases, with 10 bases sitting between them. Per the germline V gene, CDR1 is LGHNA and CDR2 is YSLEER. The CDR3 sequence: CASSLFFSGELFF. CDR3 nucleotide sequence: TGCGCCAGCAGCCTCTTCTTCAGCGGGGAGCTGTTTTTT.

This clone appeared a single time. The V gene is TRBV10-1, the J gene TRBJ2-2, with 12 bases lining up with TRBD2. Germline CDR1 and CDR2: WNHNN and SYGVQD (reference sequence). CDR3 size: 16 residues. V lost 8 bases to trimming and J lost 3 bases; unmatched junction nucleotides: 7. The CDR3, as DNA: TGCGCCAGCTACCCTAGCGGGAGGGCCGACACCGGGGAGCTGTTTTTT. Translating gives CASYPSGRADTGELFF.

In its sample, this clone was seen once. The rearrangement uses TRBV11-3 and TRBJ2-1; 8 bases agree with TRBD1. V dropped 5 bases and J dropped 2; count of bases not matched to a gene: 5. This CDR3 spans 15 amino acids. Germline CDR1 reads SGHNT; CDR2 reads YENEEA. The CDR3 sequence: CASSPTGDTYNEQFF. CDR3 nucleotide sequence: TGTGCCAGCAGCCCGACAGGGGACACCTACAATGAGCAGTTCTTC.

The rearrangement links TRBV7-2 to TRBJ1-3, with a weak D call TRBD1 (6 bases). From germline, CDR1 is SGHTA and CDR2 FQGNSA. The CDR3 has 16 amino acids. Deletions cut 0 bases from V and 2 bases from J, with 11 bases between. The CDR3 nucleotides are TGTGCCAGCAGCTTAGCGCAGGGGTTAGCTGGAAACACCATATATTTT. Amino acids: CASSLAQGLAGNTIYF.

This clone came up once. The gene calls are TRBV28 and TRBJ2-7; D is undetermined. The V gene's germline CDR1 is MDHEN and CDR2 SYDVKM. This CDR3 has 11 amino acids. V gave up 5 bases and J gave up 5 bases, with 7 bases separating them. Here the CDR3 reads CASSPIHEQYF. DNA for the CDR3: TGTGCCAGCAGTCCTATCCACGAGCAGTACTTC.

This clone appeared once. The V gene is TRBV27, the J gene TRBJ1-2; no clear D gene. V was trimmed by 0 bases and J by 8 bases, leaving 16 bases between them. This CDR3 has 15 residues. Germline V gene sequence: CDR1 MNHEY, CDR2 SMNVEV (reference sequence). In DNA, the CDR3 is TGTGCCAGCAGTTTATCGAGGTACGGAGAACTGGGCTACACCTTC. Its protein is CASSLSRYGELGYTF.

The count of this clone is one. Here the CDR3 reads CASSRPGTGDYGYTF. The CDR3 region has the DNA TGTGCCAGCAGTCGGCCCGGGACAGGGGACTATGGCTACACCTTC. The J gene is TRBJ1-2, the V gene TRBV27; 10 bases map to TRBD1. The CDR3 runs to 15 residues. Per germline, CDR1 MNHEY and CDR2 SMNVEV (reference sequence). With V trimmed by 5 bases and J by 3 bases, 6 bases remained unmatched.

This chain uses TRBV30 with TRBJ2-5; possible D gene TRBD2, 7 bases. Germline V gene lookup returns CDR1 GTSNPN and CDR2 SVGIG (reference sequence). This CDR3 comprises 15 residues. V lost 3 bases, J lost 7 bases, and 21 bases lay in between. CDR3 nucleotides: TGTGCCTGGAGACTTGGGGGCGGGGGCCCGGGGACCCAGTACTTC. It specifies CAWRLGGGGPGTQYF.

The J gene is TRBJ2-1, the V gene TRBV4-1, with 8 positions matching TRBD2. The ends lost 4 bases at V and 4 bases at J; junction bases unmatched: 6. CDR1 and CDR2 (germline): MGHRA, YSYEKL. CDR3 size: 15 residues. Written as DNA, the CDR3 is TGCGCCAGCAGCCCCGGTGCGGGGGGATACAATGAGCAGTTCTTC. Translation gives CASSPGAGGYNEQFF.

V gene TRBV7-2 combines with J gene TRBJ1-3; perhaps TRBD1 as D (6 bases). V lost 1 base, J lost 0 bases, and 13 bases lay in between. Germline CDR1 and CDR2: SGHTA and FQGNSA. The CDR3 runs 17 residues. CDR3 in amino acids: CASSLGLGATSGNTIYF. For the CDR3, the DNA is TGTGCCAGCAGCTTAGGGCTGGGGGCAACCTCTGGAAACACCATATATTTT. Based on the CDR3 plus reference TRBV7-2 and TRBJ1-3, the full variable domain is GAGVSQSPSNKVTEKGKDVELRCDPISGHTALYWYRQSLGQGLEFLIYFQGNSAPDKSGLPSDRFSAERTGGSVSTLTIQRTQQEDSAVYLCASSLGLGATSGNTIYFGEGSWLTVV.

This sequence joins TRBV6-5 and TRBJ2-2; D possibly corresponds to TRBD1 (5 bases). Germline CDR1 MNHEY, CDR2 SVGAGI. The V and J ends lost 6 bases and 2 bases respectively, with 10 bases between them. The CDR3 sequence is 14 residues long. The CDR3 DNA follows: TGTGCCAGCAGCAAACAGGACAACACCGGGGAGCTGTTTTTT. Residues: CASSKQDNTGELFF.

This sequence joins TRBV11-3 and TRBJ2-5; 10 bases match TRBD2. Germline trimming cut 4 bases from V and 2 bases from J; bases unmatched to any gene: 10. Looked up from germline, CDR1 is SGHNT and CDR2 is YENEEA. The CDR3 covers 17 residues. The CDR3 sequence is CASSSPPGLAMQETQYF. The CDR3 bases are TGTGCCAGCAGCTCCCCTCCGGGACTAGCGATGCAAGAGACCCAGTACTTC.

The chain couples TRBV15 to TRBJ1-1; a weak D match, TRBD1 (6 bases). CDR3 length: 14 residues. V was clipped by 5 bases and J by 0 bases, with 10 bases between them. Per germline, CDR1 LNHNV and CDR2 YYDKDF (reference sequence). The CDR3 spells CATSGRTVNTEAFF. In nucleotides, the CDR3 is TGTGCCACCAGCGGACGGACAGTGAACACTGAAGCTTTCTTT.

The gene calls are TRBV4-1 and TRBJ2-7; TRBD1 aligns across 9 bases. CDR3 length: 16 residues. Germline lookup yields CDR1 MGHRA and CDR2 YSYEKL. Unmatched junction bases numbered 7, after V lost 1 base and J lost 3 bases. In DNA, the CDR3 is TGCGCCAGCAGCCAAGCCGGGGGACAGGGACTCTACGAGCAGTACTTC. As protein: CASSQAGGQGLYEQYF.

The J gene is TRBJ2-7, the V gene TRBV13; D is perhaps TRBD1 (6 bases). The CDR3 is 14 residues long. Trimming pared 1 base from V and 2 bases from J, leaving 9 bases between. Per the germline V gene, CDR1 is PRHDT and CDR2 is FYEKMQ (reference sequence). The CDR3 protein is CASSLVQGTYEQYF. The CDR3 DNA is TGTGCCAGCAGCTTAGTGCAGGGGACCTACGAGCAGTACTTC.

J is TRBJ2-5 and V is TRBV3-1 (or the pseudogene TRBV3-2); D unclear. V lost 3 bases to trimming and J lost 5 bases, with 10 bases between them. CDR1 LGHDT and CDR2 YNNKEL come from the germline V gene (reference sequence). The CDR3 is made up of 13 amino acids. CDR3 DNA sequence: TGTGCCAGCAGCCAGTACAGTGGGGAGACCCAGTACTTC. Translation gives CASSQYSGETQYF.

The CDR3 region has the DNA TGTGCCAGCAGCTTAGGCCCGGGTAGCGAAGCTTTCTTT. This encodes CASSLGPGSEAFF. The chain links TRBV11-3 to TRBJ1-1, with D uncertain. The CDR3 has 13 residues. Germline V lookup: CDR1 SGHNT, CDR2 YENEEA. V was trimmed by 1 base and J by 8 bases, leaving 11 bases between them. Full variable domain (outside the CDR3, taken from reference TRBV11-3 and TRBJ1-1): EAGVVQSPRYKIIEKKQPVAFWCNPISGHNTLYWYLQNLGQGPELLIRYENEEAVDDSQLPKDRFSAERLKGVDSTLKIQPAELGDSAVYLCASSLGPGSEAFFGQGTRLTVV.

This clone has a single count. This chain connects TRBV7-2 to TRBJ2-3; weak D call: TRBD1 (5 bases). V lost 4 bases and J lost 1, with 9 bases in between. The length of the CDR3 is 14 residues. Germline V gene data show CDR1 as SGHTA and CDR2 as FQGNSA. CDR3 in DNA: TGTGCCAGCAGCTATATACAGGGCACAGATACGCAGTATTTT. It is translated as CASSYIQGTDTQYF.

This sequence joins TRBV5-4 and TRBJ2-1, with 11 bases identical to TRBD2. CDR3 length: 18 amino acids. From germline, CDR1 is SGHNT and CDR2 YYREEE (reference sequence). V gave up 0 bases and J gave up 4 bases; unmatched junction bases: 9. The CDR3 DNA follows: TGTGCCAGCAGCTTGGAGATTAGCGGGAGGGCCATTTACAATGAGCAGTTCTTC. The encoded protein is CASSLEISGRAIYNEQFF.

The rearrangement uses TRBV5-6 and TRBJ1-6; no clear D gene. Trimming pared 1 base from V and 4 bases from J, leaving 3 bases between. Germline V gene sequence: CDR1 SGHDT, CDR2 YYEEEE. The CDR3 has 13 amino acids. DNA of the CDR3: TGTGCCAGCAGCTTGCAGTATAATTCACCCCTCCACTTT. It translates to CASSLQYNSPLHF.